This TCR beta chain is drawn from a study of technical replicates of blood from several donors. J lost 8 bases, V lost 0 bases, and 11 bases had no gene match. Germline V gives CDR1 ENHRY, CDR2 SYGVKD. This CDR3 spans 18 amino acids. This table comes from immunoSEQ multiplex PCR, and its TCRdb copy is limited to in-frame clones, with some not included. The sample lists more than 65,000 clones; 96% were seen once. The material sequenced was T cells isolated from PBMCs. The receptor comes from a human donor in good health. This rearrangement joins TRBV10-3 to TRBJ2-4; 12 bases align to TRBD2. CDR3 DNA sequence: TGTGCCATCAGTGAGTCGGCCCAGAGACTAGCGGGAGATCACATTCAGTACTTC. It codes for CAISESAQRLAGDHIQYF.